Shown below are 4 T cell receptor beta chains from a single sample sequenced in a study of blood T cell repertoires in COVID-19. Assay: immunoSEQ multiplex PCR; the TCRdb copy retains only in-frame clones and omits some. Of a few hundred thousand clones in the sample, 85% were seen once. The sample taken for sequencing was peripheral blood. The source is a woman younger than 35 with acute or convalescent COVID-19.

V usage is TRBV5-1 and J usage is TRBJ2-6, with TRBD2 matching 12 bases. Germline V CDR1 and CDR2: SGHRS, YFSETQ. This CDR3 comprises 17 residues. The J segment lost 2 bases and the V segment lost 0 bases, leaving 0 bases of the junction unmatched. The CDR3 coding sequence is TGCGCCAGCAGCTTGGGACTAGCGGGGGCTGGGGCCAACGTCCTGACTTTC. Translated: CASSLGLAGAGANVLTF.

This clone was recorded once. CDR3 nucleotide sequence: TGCGCCAGCAGCTTGATTCTAGCGGGGGGACTCTCCTACGAGCAGTACTTC. As protein: CASSLILAGGLSYEQYF. The rearrangement uses TRBV5-1 and TRBJ2-7, with 11 bases that match TRBD2. There are 17 residues in the CDR3. The germline V gene encodes CDR1 SGHRS and CDR2 YFSETQ. V dropped 1 base and J dropped 0; count of bases not matched to a gene: 6.

Here the CDR3 DNA reads TGCGCCAGCAGCTTGGACGCGGGTGACACCATATATTTT. This codes for CASSLDAGDTIYF. The chain carries TRBV5-1 and TRBJ1-3; D gene ambiguous. The ends were cut back, 0 bases at V and 8 bases at J, with 9 bases in the middle. The CDR3 consists of 13 residues. Germline assignment: CDR1 SGHRS and CDR2 YFSETQ.

The V gene is TRBV7-2, the J gene TRBJ2-7; TRBD2 is a possible D gene (6 bases). The germline CDR1 and CDR2 sequences are SGHTA and FQGNSA. V was trimmed by 5 bases and J by 4 bases, leaving 18 bases between them. The CDR3 contains 15 residues. The CDR3 sequence is CASSATGTYTYEQYF. In DNA, the CDR3 is TGTGCCAGCAGCGCCACCGGGACTTACACTTACGAGCAGTACTTC.